A single sample is the source of the 16 T cell receptor beta chains below, sequenced in a study of identical twins. TCRdb re-derived calls from the 5' RACE reads in MiXCR, one entry per CDR3 protein. The table includes 450,000 or so distinct CDR3 sequences, approximately 14% detected once. These data also formed part of another study, on yellow fever vaccine responses in identical twins.

The sample consisted of CD4+ T cells sorted from blood. The receptors shown here come from a woman aged 18-29 years in good health.

This clonotype was recorded a few times. The rearrangement links TRBV11-2 to TRBJ2-1, with D maybe TRBD1 (6 bases). The CDR3 totals 15 residues. Trimming cost V 6 bases and J 7 bases, with 19 bases left between them. Germline V gives CDR1 SGHAT, CDR2 FQNNGV. CDR3 protein: CASSPGTLSVNEQFF. The CDR3, as DNA: TGTGCCAGCAGTCCCGGGACACTCTCCGTAAATGAGCAGTTCTTC. Full variable domain (remainder filled in from reference TRBV11-2 and TRBJ2-1): EAGVAQSPRYKIIEKRQSVAFWCNPISGHATLYWYQQILGQGPKLLIQFQNNGVVDDSQLPKDRFSAERLKGVDSTLKIQPAKLEDSAVYLCASSPGTLSVNEQFFGPGTRLTVL.

This clonotype was counted at least ten times. This chain connects TRBV4-1 to TRBJ2-7; 10 positions agree with TRBD2. With V trimmed by 2 bases and J by 2 bases, 9 bases remained unmatched. Germline V gene sequence: CDR1 MGHRA, CDR2 YSYEKL. The CDR3 extends over 17 amino acids. This chain's CDR3 is CASSQQSLAGEAYEQYF. The CDR3 region has the DNA TGCGCCAGCAGCCAACAAAGCCTAGCGGGAGAAGCCTACGAGCAGTACTTC.

As regards this clonotype: One end of the junction fails to match germline, which may point to a read error. The rearrangement uses TRBV7-7 and TRBJ2-7; D gene unclear. The CDR3 contains 15 residues. From germline, CDR1 is SSHAT and CDR2 FNYEAQ (reference sequence). The CDR3 sequence is CASSPTPAGFYEQYF. In DNA, the CDR3 is TGTGCTAGCAGCCCCACCCCGGCCGGGTTCTACGAGCAGTACTTC.

This clonotype was counted only a few times. The DNA for the CDR3 is TGCAGTGCTACCGCGGGGAGTTGGCAGTTCTTC. Translating gives CSATAGSWQFF. The V and J genes are TRBV20-1 and TRBJ2-1; tentatively, D is TRBD2 (6 bases). CDR3 length: 11 residues. Germline CDR1 is DFQATT and CDR2 is SNEGSKA (reference sequence). Deletions cut 4 bases from V and 12 bases from J, with 13 bases between.

The V call is TRBV7-9, the J call TRBJ2-7; unclear D gene. V shed 3 bases and J shed 6 bases, with 21 bases lying between them. This CDR3 contains 16 residues. Germline values: CDR1 SEHNR, CDR2 FQNEAQ (reference sequence). The CDR3 bases are TGTGCCAGCAGCTTGACCGGGCCCTTTGCTGGATCCGAGCAGTACTTC. This gives the protein CASSLTGPFAGSEQYF.

The table lists this clonotype with a few counts. The chain links TRBV20-1 to TRBJ2-1; no reliable D call. This CDR3 contains 13 residues. The V end was cut by 2 bases, the J end by 5 bases, with 10 bases between. Germline CDR1 and CDR2: DFQATT and SNEGSKA (reference sequence). DNA for the CDR3: TGCAGTGCTAGACCTAATAAAAACAATGAGCAGTTCTTC. Protein product: CSARPNKNNEQFF.

The chain is built from TRBV12-5 and TRBJ2-7, with TRBD1 matching over 9 bases. From germline, CDR1 is LGHNT and CDR2 FRNRAP. The junction had 15 bases not matched to a gene; V was cut back by 1 base and J by 5 bases. CDR3 length equals 18 residues. The CDR3 region is CASGLALLRTGVTHEQYF. The DNA for the CDR3 is TGTGCTAGTGGTTTGGCACTCCTACGGACAGGGGTCACCCACGAGCAGTACTTC.

This clonotype was seen many times. The CDR3 loop is CAWSVHAGVQETQYF. DNA of the CDR3: TGTGCCTGGAGCGTCCACGCGGGAGTACAAGAGACCCAGTACTTC. The rearrangement links TRBV30 to TRBJ2-5; 7 bases are shared with TRBD2. CDR1 is GTSNPN, CDR2 SVGIG, per germline (reference sequence). This CDR3 is 15 amino acids long. Trimming at V came to 3 bases and at J to 2 bases, leaving 9 bases not matched to a gene. The complete variable domain, with remaining parts taken from reference TRBV30 and TRBJ2-5, reads SQTIHQWPATLVQPVGSPLSLECTVEGTSNPNLYWYRQAAGRGLQLLFYSVGIGQISSEVPQNLSASRPQDRQFILSSKKLLLSDSGFYLCAWSVHAGVQETQYFGPGTRLLVL.

This clonotype was observed at least ten times. The V and J genes are TRBV15 and TRBJ2-1; 12 nucleotides line up with TRBD2. This CDR3 region has 16 residues. CDR1 and CDR2 (germline): LNHNV, YYDKDF (reference sequence). The ends lost 3 bases at V and 3 bases at J; junction bases unmatched: 3. The CDR3 DNA reads TGTGCCACCAGCAGGAGACTAGCGGGAGACTACAATGAGCAGTTCTTC. It translates to CATSRRLAGDYNEQFF. Full variable domain (outside the CDR3, taken from reference TRBV15 and TRBJ2-1): DAMVIQNPRYQVTQFGKPVTLSCSQTLNHNVMYWYQQKSSQAPKLLFHYYDKDFNNEADTPDNFQSRRPNTSFCFLDIRSPGLGDTAMYLCATSRRLAGDYNEQFFGPGTRLTVL.

V is TRBV6-1 and J is TRBJ2-1; the D gene is possibly TRBD2 (5 bases). The CDR3 loop spans 15 amino acids. V was cut by 5 bases and J by 1 base, with 12 bases left in between. CDR1 is MNHNS, CDR2 SASEGT, per germline. The CDR3 nucleotides are TGTGCCAGCAGTCCACAATGGGAGTCCTACAATGAGCAGTTCTTC. Its translation is CASSPQWESYNEQFF.

In its sample, this clonotype was seen many times. The J gene is TRBJ2-1, the V gene TRBV9; D remains unclear. The length of the CDR3 is 13 residues. Germline V CDR1 and CDR2: SGDLS, YYNGEE. Trimming removed 4 bases at V and 6 bases at J, with 11 bases between. The CDR3 region has the DNA TGTGCCAGCAGCTTTCGGACCGCCAATGAGCAGTTCTTC. It codes for CASSFRTANEQFF.

There are a few counts of this clonotype. V is TRBV11-2 and J is TRBJ2-7, with 7 positions matching TRBD1. Germline V gene sequence: CDR1 SGHAT, CDR2 FQNNGV. The CDR3 runs 12 residues. V was pared by 2 bases and J by 9 bases, with 4 bases of the junction left unmatched. CDR3: CASSLYRGLQYF. As DNA, the CDR3 is TGTGCCAGCAGCTTATACAGGGGCTTGCAGTACTTC.

This clonotype was picked up a small number of times. The rearrangement joins TRBV6-2 or TRBV6-3 to TRBJ2-3; 15 nucleotides agree with TRBD2. With V trimmed by 2 bases and J by 2 bases, 11 bases remained unmatched. Germline CDR1 is MNHEY and CDR2 is SVGEGT. The CDR3 sequence is 20 residues long. The chain's CDR3 is CASSYPGTSGRSVVTDTQYF. CDR3 nucleotides: TGTGCCAGCAGTTACCCGGGGACTAGCGGGAGGTCCGTCGTCACAGATACGCAGTATTTT.

This clonotype was found a few times. This sequence joins TRBV18 and TRBJ2-2, with D possibly matching TRBD1 (6 bases). With 6 bases removed from V and 1 base from J, the gap between germline ends came to 21 bases. CDR1 is KGHSH and CDR2 is LQKENI in the germline V gene. The CDR3 totals 18 residues. The CDR3 protein is CASSLQPTGSMNTGELFF. The CDR3 bases are TGTGCCAGCTCTCTTCAGCCAACAGGGAGCATGAACACCGGGGAGCTGTTTTTT.

This clonotype showed up many times. At one end, the junction sequence differs from germline, possibly due to a read error. The CDR3 spells CASSLDRLNTEAFF. For the CDR3, the DNA is TGCGCCAGCAGCTTGGACAGGTTGAACACTGAAGCTTTCTTT. This sequence joins TRBV7-2 and TRBJ1-1, with 7 positions matching TRBD1. Germline CDR1 reads SGHTA; CDR2 reads FQGNSA. The CDR3 runs 14 residues.

This clonotype was detected a few times. The chain uses TRBV5-5 and TRBJ2-3; TRBD1 matches at 7 bases. J was trimmed by 7 bases and V by 4 bases; bases with no gene match: 12. The germline CDR1 and CDR2 sequences are SGHKS and YYEKEE (reference sequence). This CDR3 spans 15 amino acids. CDR3 residues: CASSSGQAGFNTQYF. Here the CDR3 DNA reads TGTGCCAGCAGCAGCGGACAGGCCGGTTTCAATACGCAGTATTTT. Full variable domain (rest looked up from reference TRBV5-5 and TRBJ2-3): DAGVTQSPTHLIKTRGQQVTLRCSPISGHKSVSWYQQVLGQGPQFIFQYYEKEERGRGNFPDRFSARQFPNYSSELNVNALLLGDSALYLCASSSGQAGFNTQYFGPGTRLTVL.